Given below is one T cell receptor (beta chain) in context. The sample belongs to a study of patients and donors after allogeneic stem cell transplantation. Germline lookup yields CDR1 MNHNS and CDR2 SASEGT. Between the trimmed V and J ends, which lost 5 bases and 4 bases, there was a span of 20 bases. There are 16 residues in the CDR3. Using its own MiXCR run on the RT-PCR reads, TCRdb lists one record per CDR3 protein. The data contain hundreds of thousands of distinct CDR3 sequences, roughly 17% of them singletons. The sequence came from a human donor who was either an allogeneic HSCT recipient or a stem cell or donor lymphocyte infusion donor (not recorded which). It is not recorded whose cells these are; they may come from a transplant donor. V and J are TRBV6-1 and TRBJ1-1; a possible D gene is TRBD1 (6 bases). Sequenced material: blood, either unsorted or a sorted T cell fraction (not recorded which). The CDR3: CASSPRRGERGTEAFF. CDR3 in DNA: TGTGCCAGCAGTCCCCGAAGGGGGGAAAGAGGCACTGAAGCTTTCTTT.